This T cell receptor (beta chain) was identified during a study of blood T cell repertoires in COVID-19. As for the study in general: Samples taken during acute and convalescent COVID-19 were collected in the United States, Italy and Spain. From T cells, B-cell-depleted T cells, or PBMCs came the material, which was cDNA or gDNA.

Trimming pared 2 bases from V and 3 bases from J, leaving 7 bases between. The CDR3 contains 13 residues. CDR1 is KGHSH, CDR2 LQKENI, per germline. As originally analysed: Estimated nucleated cell counts came from reference gene primer amplification. The repertoire was sequenced with immunoSEQ multiplex PCR; TCRdb's copy has only in-frame clones and lacks some. Clone size and the V and J calls come from that table; the DNA yielded D and trimming. Found here are roughly 60,000 clones, 88% of them singletons; the top ten hold roughly 8.4%. The origin of this receptor is a man aged 60-69 years with active COVID-19. What was sequenced was peripheral blood. This chain connects TRBV18 to TRBJ1-1; D is undetermined. The CDR3 nucleotides are TGTGCCAGCTCACCATTACGGGACACTGAAGCTTTCTTT. Translating it yields CASSPLRDTEAFF.